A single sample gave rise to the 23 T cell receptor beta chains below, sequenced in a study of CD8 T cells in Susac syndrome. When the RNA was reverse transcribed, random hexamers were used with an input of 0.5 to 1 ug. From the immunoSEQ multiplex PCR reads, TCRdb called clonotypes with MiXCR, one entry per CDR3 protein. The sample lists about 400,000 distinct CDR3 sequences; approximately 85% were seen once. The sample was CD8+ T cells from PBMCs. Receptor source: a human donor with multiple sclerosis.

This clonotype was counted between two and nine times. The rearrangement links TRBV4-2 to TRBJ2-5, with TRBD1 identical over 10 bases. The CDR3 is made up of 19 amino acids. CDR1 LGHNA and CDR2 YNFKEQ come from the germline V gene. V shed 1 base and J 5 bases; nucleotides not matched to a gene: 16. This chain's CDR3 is CASSQGPGGQGQERETQYF. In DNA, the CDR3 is TGTGCCAGCAGCCAAGGACCTGGGGGACAGGGGCAGGAACGGGAGACCCAGTACTTC.

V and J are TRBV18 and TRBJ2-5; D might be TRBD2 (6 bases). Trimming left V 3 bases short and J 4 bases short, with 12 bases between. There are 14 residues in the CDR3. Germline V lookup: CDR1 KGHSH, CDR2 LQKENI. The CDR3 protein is CASSPPEGAETQYF. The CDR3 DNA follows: TGTGCCAGCTCACCTCCGGAGGGCGCAGAGACCCAGTACTTC. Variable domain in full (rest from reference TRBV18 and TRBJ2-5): NAGVMQNPRHLVRRRGQEARLRCSPMKGHSHVYWYRQLPEEGLKFMVYLQKENIIDESGMPKERFSAEFPKEGPSILRIQQVVRGDSAAYFCASSPPEGAETQYFGPGTRLLVL.

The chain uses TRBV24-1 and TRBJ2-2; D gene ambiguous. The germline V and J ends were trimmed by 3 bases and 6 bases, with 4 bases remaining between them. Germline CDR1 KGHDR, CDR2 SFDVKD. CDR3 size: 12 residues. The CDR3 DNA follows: TGTGCCACCAGTGATCGAGCCGGGGAGCTGTTTTTT. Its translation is CATSDRAGELFF.

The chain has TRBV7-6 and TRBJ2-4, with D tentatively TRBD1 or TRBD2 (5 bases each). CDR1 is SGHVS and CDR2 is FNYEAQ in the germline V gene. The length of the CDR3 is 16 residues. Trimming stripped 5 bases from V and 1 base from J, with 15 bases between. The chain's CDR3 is CASSGWDGWAKNIQYF. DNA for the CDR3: TGTGCCAGCAGCGGTTGGGACGGGTGGGCCAAAAACATTCAGTACTTC.

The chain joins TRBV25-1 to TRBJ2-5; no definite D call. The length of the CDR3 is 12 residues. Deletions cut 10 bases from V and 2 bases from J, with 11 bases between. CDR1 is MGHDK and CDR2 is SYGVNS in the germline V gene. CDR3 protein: CATEQGQETQYF. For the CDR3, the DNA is TGTGCCACCGAGCAAGGGCAAGAGACCCAGTACTTC.

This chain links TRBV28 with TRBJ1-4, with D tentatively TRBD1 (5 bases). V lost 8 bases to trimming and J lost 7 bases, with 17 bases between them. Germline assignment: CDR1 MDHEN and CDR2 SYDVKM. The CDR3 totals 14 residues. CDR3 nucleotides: TGTGCCAGCCATACAGGCAGGGAGGGTGAAAAACTGTTTTTT. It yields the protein CASHTGREGEKLFF.

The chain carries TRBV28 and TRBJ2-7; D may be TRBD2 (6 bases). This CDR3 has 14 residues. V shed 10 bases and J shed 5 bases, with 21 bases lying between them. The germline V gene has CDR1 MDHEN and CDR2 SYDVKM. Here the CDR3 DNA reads TGTGCCACGACCCATGTGGGAGGAGGCAACGAGCAGTACTTC. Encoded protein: CATTHVGGGNEQYF.

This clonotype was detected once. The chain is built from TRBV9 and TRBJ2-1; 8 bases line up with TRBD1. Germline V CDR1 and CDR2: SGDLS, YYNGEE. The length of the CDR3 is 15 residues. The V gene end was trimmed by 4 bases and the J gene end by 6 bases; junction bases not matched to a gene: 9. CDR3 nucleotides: TGTGCCAGCAGCCCTTGGACAGGGTCTGGCAATGAGCAGTTCTTC. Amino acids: CASSPWTGSGNEQFF.

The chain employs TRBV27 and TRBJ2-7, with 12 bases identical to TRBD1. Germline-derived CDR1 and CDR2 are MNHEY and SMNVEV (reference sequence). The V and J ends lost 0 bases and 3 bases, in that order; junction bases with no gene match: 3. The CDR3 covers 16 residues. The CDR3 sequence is CASSLSGQGAFYEQYF. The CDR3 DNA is TGTGCCAGCAGTTTATCGGGACAGGGGGCCTTCTACGAGCAGTACTTC.

The CDR3: CASSVREGTDTQYF. For the CDR3, the DNA is TGCGCCAGCAGTGTGCGGGAGGGCACAGATACGCAGTATTTT. The chain couples TRBV10-1 to TRBJ2-3, with 8 nucleotides matching TRBD2. Germline CDR1 reads WNHNN; CDR2 reads SYGVQD (reference sequence). The CDR3 extends over 14 amino acids. V dropped 4 bases and J dropped 1; count of bases not matched to a gene: 1.

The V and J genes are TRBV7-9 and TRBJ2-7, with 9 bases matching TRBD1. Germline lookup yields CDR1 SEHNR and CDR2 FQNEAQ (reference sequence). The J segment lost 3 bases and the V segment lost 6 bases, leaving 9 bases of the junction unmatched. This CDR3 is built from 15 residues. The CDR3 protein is CASSLGGTGSYEQYF. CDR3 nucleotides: TGTGCCAGCAGTTTGGGCGGGACAGGGAGCTACGAGCAGTACTTC.

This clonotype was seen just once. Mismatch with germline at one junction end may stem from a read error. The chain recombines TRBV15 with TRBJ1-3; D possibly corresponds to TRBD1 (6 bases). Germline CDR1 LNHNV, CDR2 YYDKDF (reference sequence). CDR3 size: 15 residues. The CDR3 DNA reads TGTGCCGCCAGATCGGACAGACTCTCTGGAAACACCATATATTTT. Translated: CAARSDRLSGNTIYF.

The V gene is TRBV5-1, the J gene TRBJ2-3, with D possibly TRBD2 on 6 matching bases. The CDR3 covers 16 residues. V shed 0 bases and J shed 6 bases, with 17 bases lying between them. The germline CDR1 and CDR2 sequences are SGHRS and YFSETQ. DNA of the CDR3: TGCGCCAGCAGCTTGGCCGGGAGACCCACAACGGATACGCAGTATTTT. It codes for CASSLAGRPTTDTQYF.

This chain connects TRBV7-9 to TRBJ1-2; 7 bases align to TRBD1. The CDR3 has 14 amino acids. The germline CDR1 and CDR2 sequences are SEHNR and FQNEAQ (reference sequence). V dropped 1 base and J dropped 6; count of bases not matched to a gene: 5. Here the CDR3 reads CASSLGGGGDGYTF. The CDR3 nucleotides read TGTGCCAGCAGCTTAGGAGGAGGGGGCGATGGCTACACCTTC.

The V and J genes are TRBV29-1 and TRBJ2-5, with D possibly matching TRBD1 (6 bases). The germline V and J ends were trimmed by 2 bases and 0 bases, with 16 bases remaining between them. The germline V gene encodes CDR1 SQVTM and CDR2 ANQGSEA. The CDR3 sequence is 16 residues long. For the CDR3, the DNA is TGCAGCGTTGAAATCCCAACTTACAGGGACCAAGAGACCCAGTACTTC. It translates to CSVEIPTYRDQETQYF.

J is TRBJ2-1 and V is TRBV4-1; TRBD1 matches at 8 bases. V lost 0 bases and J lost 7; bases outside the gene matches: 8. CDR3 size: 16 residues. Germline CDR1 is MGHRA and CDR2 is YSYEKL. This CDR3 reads CASSQEGQGAKNEQFF. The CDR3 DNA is TGCGCCAGCAGCCAAGAAGGGCAGGGGGCCAAGAATGAGCAGTTCTTC.

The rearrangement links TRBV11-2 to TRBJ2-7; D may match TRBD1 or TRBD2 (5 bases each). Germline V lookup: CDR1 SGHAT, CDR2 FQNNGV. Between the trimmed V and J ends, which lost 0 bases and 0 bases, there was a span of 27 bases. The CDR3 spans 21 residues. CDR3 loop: CASSLDHPWGISSLTSYEQYF. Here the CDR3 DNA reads TGTGCCAGCAGCTTAGACCACCCCTGGGGGATTAGTTCCTTAACCTCCTACGAGCAGTACTTC.

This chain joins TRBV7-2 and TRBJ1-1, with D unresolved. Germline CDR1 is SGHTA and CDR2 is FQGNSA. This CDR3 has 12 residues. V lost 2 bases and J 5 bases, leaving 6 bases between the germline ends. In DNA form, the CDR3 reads TGTGCCAGCAGCTTATCCAGGACTGAAGCTTTCTTT. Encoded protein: CASSLSRTEAFF.

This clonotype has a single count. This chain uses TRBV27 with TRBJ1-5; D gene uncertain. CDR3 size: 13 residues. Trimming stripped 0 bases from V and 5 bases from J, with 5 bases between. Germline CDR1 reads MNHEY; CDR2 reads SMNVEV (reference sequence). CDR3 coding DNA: TGTGCCAGCAGTTTATCTTTACATCAGCCCCAGCATTTT. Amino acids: CASSLSLHQPQHF.

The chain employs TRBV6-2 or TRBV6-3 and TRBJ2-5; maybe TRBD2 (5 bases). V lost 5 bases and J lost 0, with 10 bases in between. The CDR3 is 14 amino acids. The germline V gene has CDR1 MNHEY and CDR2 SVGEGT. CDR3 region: CASSPLVNQETQYF. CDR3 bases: TGTGCCAGCAGTCCACTAGTAAACCAAGAGACCCAGTACTTC.

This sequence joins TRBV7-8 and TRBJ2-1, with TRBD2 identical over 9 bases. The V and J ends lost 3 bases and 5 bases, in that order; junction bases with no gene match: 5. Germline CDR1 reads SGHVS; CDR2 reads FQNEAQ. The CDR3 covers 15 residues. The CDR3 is CASSFSSGAHNEQFF. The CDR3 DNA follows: TGTGCCAGCAGCTTTTCTAGCGGGGCCCACAATGAGCAGTTCTTC.

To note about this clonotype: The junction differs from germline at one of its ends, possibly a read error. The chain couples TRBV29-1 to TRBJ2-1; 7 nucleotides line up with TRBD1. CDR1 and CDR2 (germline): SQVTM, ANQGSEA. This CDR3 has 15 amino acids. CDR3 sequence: CSVGGGQVSYNEQVF. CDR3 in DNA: TGCAGCGTTGGGGGCGGACAGGTCTCCTACAATGAGCAGGTCTTC.

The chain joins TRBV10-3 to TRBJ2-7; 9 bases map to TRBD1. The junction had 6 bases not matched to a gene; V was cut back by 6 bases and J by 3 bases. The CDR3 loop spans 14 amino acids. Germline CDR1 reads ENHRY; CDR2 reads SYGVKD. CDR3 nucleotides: TGTGCCATCAGAACTGGGACAGGGCTCTACGAGCAGTACTTC. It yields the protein CAIRTGTGLYEQYF.